What follows are 26 T cell receptor beta chains derived from one specimen sequenced in a study of post-analysis software for immune sequencing data. Study-wide results and caveats: A handful of TRBV segments were more frequent in patients than controls; TRBV5-6, TRBV5-1 and TRBV20-1 belonged to this group.

Their antigen targets remain unknown. Every TCR beta cDNA library bore unique molecular identifiers. TCRdb ran MiXCR on the PCR reads and lists one entry per CDR3 protein. The sample includes hundreds of thousands of distinct CDR3 sequences, approximately 59% of them seen just once. Specimen: blood. These receptors were collected from a girl aged 2 to 10 with multiple sclerosis.

The rearrangement joins TRBV29-1 to TRBJ2-7; D remains unclear. V was pared by 4 bases and J by 4 bases, with 11 bases between. Germline CDR1 SQVTM, CDR2 ANQGSEA. The CDR3 has 12 residues. CDR3 coding DNA: TGCAGCGTTGCCGAAATTTCATACGAGCAGTACTTC. This gives the protein CSVAEISYEQYF.

There are a few counts of this clonotype. The chain links TRBV6-1 to TRBJ2-5; the D gene is possibly TRBD2 (6 bases). This CDR3 is built from 13 residues. Germline values: CDR1 MNHNS, CDR2 SASEGT. V was cut by 4 bases and J by 3 bases, with 9 bases left in between. For the CDR3, the DNA is TGTGCCAGCAGTGTCACTAGCAAAGAGACCCAGTACTTC. This gives the protein CASSVTSKETQYF.

This chain uses TRBV29-1 with TRBJ2-5; D is unclear. TRBJ2-7 explains the end of the DNA better; the J call may be wrong. CDR3 size: 13 residues. Germline CDR1 SQVTM, CDR2 ANQGSEA. The CDR3 sequence: CSVGSSASYEQYF. As DNA, the CDR3 is TGCAGCGTTGGTTCGAGCGCCTCATACGAGCAGTACTTC.

In this sample, this clonotype turned up a few times. This sequence joins TRBV5-1 and TRBJ2-1; maybe TRBD2 (6 bases). The CDR3 consists of 16 residues. Germline lookup yields CDR1 SGHRS and CDR2 YFSETQ. Deletions cut 2 bases from V and 0 bases from J, with 12 bases between. CDR3 nucleotides: TGCGCCAGCAGCTTTAGCGGAATAAGCTCCTACAATGAGCAGTTCTTC. It yields the protein CASSFSGISSYNEQFF.

This clonotype was picked up a small number of times. The chain recombines TRBV6-5 with TRBJ2-1, with 7 nucleotides matching TRBD2. Germline V gene data show CDR1 as MNHEY and CDR2 as SVGAGI. The CDR3 is 12 amino acids. Unmatched junction bases numbered 0, after V lost 1 base and J lost 9 bases. CDR3 nucleotides: TGTGCCAGCAGTTACTTAGCGGGTGAGCAGTTCTTC. Its translation: CASSYLAGEQFF.

CDR3: CASSRSDPNYGYTF. The CDR3 region has the DNA TGTGCCAGCAGCCGCTCTGATCCTAACTATGGCTACACCTTC. V usage is TRBV14 and J usage is TRBJ1-2; D unresolved. The CDR3 is 14 amino acids. V was pared by 4 bases and J by 0 bases, with 9 bases between. In germline, CDR1 is SGHDN, CDR2 FVKESK.

This chain uses TRBV5-5 with TRBJ2-3; 8 bases align to TRBD1. The CDR3 loop spans 19 amino acids. Germline lookup yields CDR1 SGHKS and CDR2 YYEKEE (reference sequence). J gave up 5 bases and V 2 bases, and 19 bases lay outside the gene matches. CDR3 loop: CASSFLPARPGGQEDTQYF. CDR3 in DNA: TGTGCCAGCAGCTTTCTCCCCGCCCGGCCAGGGGGCCAGGAAGATACGCAGTATTTT. The complete variable domain, with remaining parts taken from reference TRBV5-5 and TRBJ2-3, reads DAGVTQSPTHLIKTRGQQVTLRCSPISGHKSVSWYQQVLGQGPQFIFQYYEKEERGRGNFPDRFSARQFPNYSSELNVNALLLGDSALYLCASSFLPARPGGQEDTQYFGPGTRLTVL.

The chain is built from TRBV10-3 and TRBJ2-2, with 7 bases identical to TRBD2. Trimming at V came to 3 bases and at J to 2 bases, leaving 3 bases not matched to a gene. Germline CDR1 and CDR2: ENHRY and SYGVKD. The CDR3 covers 15 residues. The chain's CDR3 is CAISDGTTNTGELFF. CDR3 in DNA: TGTGCCATCAGTGACGGGACTACCAACACCGGGGAGCTGTTTTTT.

This clonotype was recorded at least ten times. The chain joins TRBV7-3 to TRBJ2-1; the match to TRBD2 covers 7 bases. Trimming at V came to 5 bases and at J to 1 base, leaving 5 bases not matched to a gene. This CDR3 region has 15 residues. Germline CDR1 SGHTA, CDR2 FQGTGA. CDR3 nucleotide sequence: TGTGCCAGCAGCCCCTCTAGCGGATCCTACAATGAGCAGTTCTTC. This gives the protein CASSPSSGSYNEQFF.

The V gene is TRBV5-5, the J gene TRBJ2-7; D is ambiguous. The V gene lost 2 bases and the J gene lost 0 bases, with 9 bases spanning the gap. CDR1 is SGHKS and CDR2 is YYEKEE in the germline V gene (reference sequence). This CDR3 comprises 14 residues. The CDR3 loop reads CASSFVTSSYEQYF. The CDR3 DNA reads TGTGCCAGCAGCTTCGTGACAAGCTCCTACGAGCAGTACTTC.

The chain uses TRBV11-2 and TRBJ2-5; no firm D call. V gave up 5 bases and J gave up 4 bases, with 14 bases separating them. Germline-derived CDR1 and CDR2 are SGHAT and FQNNGV. The CDR3 has 14 amino acids. This CDR3 reads CASSPPWTRETQYF. CDR3 nucleotides: TGTGCCAGCAGCCCGCCCTGGACGAGAGAGACCCAGTACTTC.

The J gene is TRBJ2-1, the V gene TRBV2; no reliable D call. V shed 4 bases and J shed 10 bases, with 11 bases lying between them. Germline V gives CDR1 SNHLY, CDR2 FYNNEI. This CDR3 comprises 12 residues. The DNA for the CDR3 is TGTGCCAGCAGTGTTGGTGTAGGCGAGCAGTTCTTC. Encoded protein: CASSVGVGEQFF.

The J gene is TRBJ1-5, the V gene TRBV7-8; D is undetermined. V gave up 8 bases and J gave up 9 bases, with 20 bases separating them. The germline V gene has CDR1 SGHVS and CDR2 FQNEAQ. The CDR3 has 14 amino acids. The CDR3 DNA sequence: TGTGCCAGCGCCCCCCGGATGAGTGATCTGCCCCAGCATTTT. Its translation: CASAPRMSDLPQHF.

The chain recombines TRBV20-1 with TRBJ1-5; D unclear. Germline V gene data show CDR1 as DFQATT and CDR2 as SNEGSKA (reference sequence). This CDR3 comprises 14 residues. Trimming removed 2 bases at V and 4 bases at J, with 12 bases between. DNA of the CDR3: TGCAGTGCTAGACGGCAGGAGAGGAATCAGCCCCAGCATTTT. Its protein product is CSARRQERNQPQHF.

Only a few counts were recorded for this clonotype. The J gene is TRBJ2-4, the V gene TRBV11-1; D possibly uses TRBD1 or TRBD2 (5 bases each). The CDR3 loop spans 18 amino acids. Germline V gene lookup returns CDR1 SGHAT and CDR2 FQDESV (reference sequence). Trimming cost V 4 bases and J 5 bases, with 24 bases left between them. DNA of the CDR3: TGTGCCAGCAGCTCCCCAGGGACCCCAGGGTTGCGGGAAAACATTCAGTACTTC. Translating it yields CASSSPGTPGLRENIQYF.

Only one count was recorded for this clonotype. The V gene is TRBV5-1, the J gene TRBJ2-3, with TRBD1 identical over 10 bases. This CDR3 is built from 14 residues. The germline V gene encodes CDR1 SGHRS and CDR2 YFSETQ. The V and J ends lost 3 bases and 8 bases, in that order; junction bases with no gene match: 6. This chain's CDR3 is CASSWDRGGGTQYF. The CDR3 DNA reads as TGCGCCAGCAGCTGGGACAGGGGTGGAGGTACGCAGTATTTT.

This chain uses TRBV12-3 or TRBV12-4 with TRBJ2-5; D possibly corresponds to TRBD2 (5 bases). This CDR3 has 15 amino acids. V lost 11 bases and J lost 5, with 24 bases in between. The CDR3 DNA reads TGTGCCTCTCGGGCGGGTCGATCCGCGTATGAGACCCAGTACTTC. It specifies CASRAGRSAYETQYF.

This clonotype was found once. This chain joins TRBV27 and TRBJ2-3, with TRBD1 matching over 10 bases. Germline values: CDR1 MNHEY, CDR2 SMNVEV (reference sequence). The CDR3 sequence is 12 residues long. The V and J ends lost 5 bases and 10 bases, in that order; junction bases with no gene match: 3. For the CDR3, the DNA is TGTGCCAGCAGTCCGACAGGGGGCCCGCAGTATTTT. Protein sequence: CASSPTGGPQYF.

The chain couples TRBV5-1 to TRBJ2-6, with 7 bases lining up with TRBD2. In germline, CDR1 is SGHRS, CDR2 YFSETQ. This CDR3 spans 16 amino acids. Germline trimming cut 5 bases from V and 2 bases from J; bases unmatched to any gene: 7. The CDR3 reads CASRFGGGTGANVLTF. In DNA, the CDR3 is TGCGCCAGCAGATTTGGGGGGGGAACTGGGGCCAACGTCCTGACTTTC. Supplemented by reference TRBV5-1 and TRBJ2-6, the full variable domain reads KAGVTQTPRYLIKTRGQQVTLSCSPISGHRSVSWYQQTPGQGLQFLFEYFSETQRNKGNFPGRFSGRQFSNSRSEMNVSTLELGDSALYLCASRFGGGTGANVLTFGAGSRLTVL.

This clonotype was observed a handful of times. The V gene is TRBV10-3, the J gene TRBJ2-1; D may be TRBD1 or TRBD2 (7 bases each). The germline gives CDR1 ENHRY, CDR2 SYGVKD. The CDR3 length is 13 residues. Between the trimmed V and J ends, which lost 10 bases and 1 base, there was a span of 11 bases. This CDR3 is CATGGGSYNEQFF. Here the CDR3 DNA reads TGTGCCACAGGGGGAGGGTCCTACAATGAGCAGTTCTTC.

J is TRBJ2-7 and V is TRBV27; 7 bases fit TRBD2. This CDR3 has 16 residues. With V trimmed by 6 bases and J by 3 bases, 14 bases remained unmatched. Germline loops: CDR1 MNHEY, CDR2 SMNVEV (reference sequence). The CDR3 sequence: CASSLTRLAKGYEQYF. The CDR3 region has the DNA TGTGCCAGCAGCCTAACCAGACTAGCTAAGGGCTACGAGCAGTACTTC.

The V gene is TRBV2, the J gene TRBJ2-5, with D uncertain. V was cut by 1 base and J by 11 bases, with 11 bases left in between. The CDR3 length is 12 residues. CDR1 and CDR2 from the germline V gene are SNHLY and FYNNEI. In DNA, the CDR3 is TGTGCCAGCAGTGAAGAGGGTACTAAGCAGTACTTC. This encodes CASSEEGTKQYF.

The V and J genes are TRBV6-4 and TRBJ2-1; weak D call: TRBD2 (5 bases). The CDR3 runs to 16 residues. V was pared by 3 bases and J by 6 bases, with 18 bases between. Germline V lookup: CDR1 MRHNA, CDR2 SNTAGT. CDR3 protein: CASSEEGIRSRNEQFF. The CDR3 region has the DNA TGTGCCAGCAGTGAAGAGGGTATCAGAAGCCGCAATGAGCAGTTCTTC.

This clonotype was seen a few times. The V call is TRBV4-3, the J call TRBJ2-1; 9 bases fit TRBD1. Germline V gene sequence: CDR1 LGHNA, CDR2 YSLEER. The CDR3 length is 16 residues. Germline trimming cut 0 bases from V and 6 bases from J; bases unmatched to any gene: 6. The CDR3, as DNA: TGCGCCAGCAGCCAAGAGGGGGGACAGGGTGGCAATGAGCAGTTCTTC. Translation gives CASSQEGGQGGNEQFF.

The chain joins TRBV6-6 to TRBJ1-1, with D possibly matching TRBD1 (5 bases). Germline V gene sequence: CDR1 MNHNY, CDR2 SVGAGI (reference sequence). V lost 3 bases and J 0 bases, leaving 17 bases between the germline ends. This CDR3 contains 17 residues. The CDR3 sequence is CASSYRGFRDMNTEAFF. CDR3 nucleotides: TGTGCCAGCAGTTATAGGGGCTTTCGAGATATGAACACTGAAGCTTTCTTT.

The chain has TRBV29-1 and TRBJ2-2, with a weak D call TRBD1 (6 bases). The V gene lost 4 bases and the J gene lost 4 bases, with 16 bases spanning the gap. From germline, CDR1 is SQVTM and CDR2 ANQGSEA. The CDR3 is 15 amino acids. CDR3 in DNA: TGCAGCGTTGTAGTCGGGGACATAGCCACCGGGGAGCTGTTTTTT. Amino acids: CSVVVGDIATGELFF.